The 18 T cell receptor beta chains reported below all come from one sample, sequenced in a study of blood T cells in healthy people across ages. Together with a sample-barcoded 5' primer, a J-beta primer mix was included in a second PCR lasting roughly 6 to 12 cycles. TCRdb reprocessed the 5' RACE reads via MiXCR and lists one record per CDR3 protein. The table has 1.5 million to 2 million distinct CDR3 sequences, roughly 28% seen once; the top ten hold 7.7%. Sample: blood. The receptors originated from a woman under 40 in good health.

The chain has TRBV12-3 or TRBV12-4 and TRBJ2-1; TRBD1 agrees at 9 bases. V trimming: 6 bases; J trimming: 5 bases; junction bases outside the gene matches: 8. The CDR3 covers 15 residues. CDR3 sequence: CASSYRDRVNNEQFF. DNA for the CDR3: TGTGCCAGCAGCTACCGGGACAGGGTTAACAATGAGCAGTTCTTC.

The chain combines TRBV9 with TRBJ2-7, with a tentative D call TRBD1 (6 bases). The J call may be mistaken, given a closer DNA end match to TRBJ2-5. The V gene's germline CDR1 is SGDLS and CDR2 YYNGEE. The CDR3 is 15 residues long. The CDR3, as DNA: TGTGCCAGCAGCCAACCGAAGGGGGATCGAGAGACCCAGTACTTC. Translating it yields CASSQPKGDRETQYF.

With respect to this clonotype: A much larger clone sits a single nucleotide away, making a read error possible. J is TRBJ2-6 and V is TRBV3-1; D is uncertain. Per germline, CDR1 LGHDT and CDR2 YNNKEL (reference sequence). The CDR3 contains 14 residues. CDR3 sequence: CASSHQDGTNVLTF. The CDR3 DNA reads as TGTGCCAGCAGCCACCAAGATGGGACCAACGTCCTGACTTTC.

The rearrangement joins TRBV5-1 to TRBJ2-7, with a weak D call TRBD2 (5 bases). This CDR3 comprises 12 residues. Germline V CDR1 and CDR2: SGHRS, YFSETQ. Deletions cut 7 bases from V and 7 bases from J, with 15 bases between. CDR3 loop: CASGPGRGEQYF. In nucleotides, the CDR3 is TGCGCCAGCGGACCAGGCCGCGGGGAGCAGTACTTC. The complete variable domain, with remaining parts taken from reference TRBV5-1 and TRBJ2-7, reads KAGVTQTPRYLIKTRGQQVTLSCSPISGHRSVSWYQQTPGQGLQFLFEYFSETQRNKGNFPGRFSGRQFSNSRSEMNVSTLELGDSALYLCASGPGRGEQYFGPGTRLTVT.

This chain links TRBV11-3 with TRBJ2-5, with no clear D. The CDR3 length is 15 residues. The germline V and J ends were trimmed by 1 base and 0 bases, with 9 bases remaining between them. Germline V gene lookup returns CDR1 SGHNT and CDR2 YENEEA. The CDR3 sequence: CASSLGGKYQETQYF. CDR3 sequence (DNA): TGTGCCAGCAGCTTAGGGGGTAAATACCAAGAGACCCAGTACTTC.

The chain is built from TRBV20-1 and TRBJ1-4; 7 nucleotides agree with TRBD1. Germline CDR1 reads DFQATT; CDR2 reads SNEGSKA (reference sequence). V was clipped by 3 bases and J by 8 bases; unmatched bases: 6. The CDR3 covers 13 residues. CDR3 loop: CSARSQGGEKLFF. The CDR3 DNA sequence: TGCAGTGCTAGGAGTCAGGGGGGAGAAAAACTGTTTTTT.

This clonotype was counted many times. This rearrangement joins TRBV10-3 to TRBJ2-5; 7 nucleotides line up with TRBD1. J was trimmed by 3 bases and V by 6 bases; bases with no gene match: 7. Germline lookup yields CDR1 ENHRY and CDR2 SYGVKD. This CDR3 is 14 amino acids long. The CDR3 sequence is CAIRRDSEKETQYF. The DNA of the CDR3 is TGTGCCATCAGAAGGGACAGCGAGAAAGAGACCCAGTACTTC.

This clonotype was detected ten times or more. The chain joins TRBV4-2 to TRBJ2-7; possible D gene TRBD1, 5 bases. Trimming left V 5 bases short and J 7 bases short, with 18 bases between. The CDR3 is 14 residues long. The germline V gene encodes CDR1 LGHNA and CDR2 YNFKEQ. CDR3 sequence (DNA): TGTGCCAGCAGCGGGGCAGGATCTTTACGAGAGCAGTACTTC. Encoded protein: CASSGAGSLREQYF.

This clonotype came up a few times. The chain recombines TRBV7-2 with TRBJ2-5; 9 bases are shared with TRBD2. The DNA end is more similar to TRBJ2-7, so the J call may be wrong. Per the germline V gene, CDR1 is SGHTA and CDR2 is FQGNSA. This CDR3 spans 14 amino acids. The CDR3 spells CASSPGREGFEQYF. CDR3 coding DNA: TGTGCCAGCAGCCCCGGGCGGGAGGGGTTCGAGCAGTACTTC.

This clonotype came up a few times. The CDR3 sequence: CSASSSLGYNEQYF. CDR3 nucleotide sequence: TGCAGTGCTAGTTCGAGCCTTGGCTACAATGAGCAGTACTTC. This rearrangement joins TRBV20-1 to TRBJ2-1, with unresolved D. Judging by the DNA end, TRBJ2-7 fits better; the J call may be wrong. The CDR3 is 14 amino acids. Per the germline V gene, CDR1 is DFQATT and CDR2 is SNEGSKA (reference sequence).

The chain employs TRBV5-5 and TRBJ1-2; no firm D call. CDR1 is SGHKS, CDR2 YYEKEE, per germline (reference sequence). CDR3 length equals 15 residues. V was shortened by 0 bases and J by 3 bases, with 12 bases between the two germline ends. CDR3 region: CASSLGGGRYYGYTF. CDR3 bases: TGTGCCAGCAGCTTGGGAGGAGGGAGATACTATGGCTACACCTTC. Using reference TRBV5-5 and TRBJ1-2 for the parts outside the CDR3, the full variable domain is DAGVTQSPTHLIKTRGQQVTLRCSPISGHKSVSWYQQVLGQGPQFIFQYYEKEERGRGNFPDRFSARQFPNYSSELNVNALLLGDSALYLCASSLGGGRYYGYTFGSGTRLTVV.

This clonotype was detected ten times or more. The chain recombines TRBV20-1 with TRBJ2-7; either TRBD1 or TRBD2 may supply D (6 bases each). This CDR3 has 15 residues. V shed 2 bases and J shed 3 bases, with 17 bases lying between them. Germline V CDR1 and CDR2: DFQATT, SNEGSKA (reference sequence). This CDR3 is CSARSKGGLIYEQYF. CDR3 coding DNA: TGCAGTGCTAGATCCAAAGGGGGACTCATCTACGAGCAGTACTTC.

The chain is built from TRBV20-1 and TRBJ2-5; no firm D call. The tail of the sequence fits TRBJ2-7 better, so the J call may be wrong. The CDR3 is 11 amino acids. Germline loops: CDR1 DFQATT, CDR2 SNEGSKA (reference sequence). The CDR3 reads CSAQALSEQYF. The CDR3 bases are TGCAGTGCCCAGGCGTTGTCCGAGCAGTACTTC.

This clonotype was detected many times. J is TRBJ1-4 and V is TRBV9, with 9 bases identical to TRBD1. J was trimmed by 8 bases and V by 0 bases; bases with no gene match: 5. In germline, CDR1 is SGDLS, CDR2 YYNGEE. The CDR3 contains 15 residues. The CDR3 nucleotides are TGTGCCAGCAGCGTAGGGACAGGGGACGGGGAAAAACTGTTTTTT. Translation: CASSVGTGDGEKLFF.

Only a few counts were recorded for this clonotype. This sequence joins TRBV5-1 and TRBJ1-2, with TRBD1 as a possible D gene (5 bases). Germline V lookup: CDR1 SGHRS, CDR2 YFSETQ. CDR3 length: 14 amino acids. Trimming cost V 6 bases and J 7 bases, with 19 bases left between them. The CDR3 reads CASTKNRPDVGYTF. CDR3 bases: TGCGCCAGCACCAAAAACAGGCCCGACGTTGGCTACACCTTC.

This clonotype appeared a few times. This chain links TRBV20-1 with TRBJ2-3, with D perhaps given as TRBD1 or TRBD2 (6 bases each). The germline V and J ends were trimmed by 5 bases and 4 bases, with 13 bases remaining between them. The CDR3 sequence is 13 residues long. The germline CDR1 and CDR2 sequences are DFQATT and SNEGSKA (reference sequence). The CDR3 protein is CSAGGLGSDTQYF. The CDR3 region has the DNA TGCAGTGCTGGGGGGCTCGGCTCAGATACGCAGTATTTT.

Regarding this clonotype: A much larger clone differs by one base, so this may be a read error. The genes are TRBV10-3 and TRBJ2-1; 10 bases align to TRBD2. With V trimmed by 0 bases and J by 4 bases, 9 bases remained unmatched. CDR1 and CDR2 from the germline V gene are ENHRY and SYGVKD. The CDR3 runs to 18 residues. The CDR3, as DNA: TGTGCCATCAGTGAGTCGAAAAGCGGGAGGGAGCAGTACAATGAGCAGTTCTTC. Encoded protein: CAISESKSGREQYNEQFF.

V and J are TRBV4-1 and TRBJ1-2; D is undetermined. CDR1 is MGHRA, CDR2 YSYEKL, per germline. This CDR3 spans 15 amino acids. V was pared by 3 bases and J by 5 bases, with 16 bases between. The CDR3 DNA reads as TGCGCCAGCAGCCAGGCCTTAGGCGTGTTGTATGGCTACACCTTC. Its protein product is CASSQALGVLYGYTF.